Reported below is one T cell receptor beta chain. This CDR3 has 16 residues. Per germline, CDR1 ENHRY and CDR2 SYGVKD. After removal of 5 bases from V and 0 bases from J, the junction contained 7 bases not matched to a gene. The data derive from a study of blood T cell repertoires in COVID-19. Profiling relied on immunoSEQ multiplex PCR, and the TCRdb table lists in-frame clones only, not all of them. The top ten clones hold 2% of a sample with approximately 170,000 clones, roughly 93% of them seen once. The sequence was collected from a woman aged 55-70 years with COVID-19, enrolled during active disease. The V call is TRBV10-3, the J call TRBJ1-3, with TRBD1 matching 7 bases. The sequenced sample consisted of peripheral blood. Here the CDR3 reads CAISWQGGLSGNTIYF. The CDR3 nucleotides read TGTGCCATCAGTTGGCAGGGGGGCCTCTCTGGAAACACCATATATTTT.